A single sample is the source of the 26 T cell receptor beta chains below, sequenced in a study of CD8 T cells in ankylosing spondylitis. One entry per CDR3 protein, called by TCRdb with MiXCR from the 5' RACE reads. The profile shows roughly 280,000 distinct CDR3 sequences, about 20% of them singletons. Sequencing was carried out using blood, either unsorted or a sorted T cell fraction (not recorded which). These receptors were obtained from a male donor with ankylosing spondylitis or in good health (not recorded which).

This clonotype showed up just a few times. The CDR3 DNA reads as TGTGCCAGCAGCTTCGACCTGGGAGGCTCCTACGAGCAGTACGTC. This sequence encodes CASSFDLGGSYEQYV. This sequence joins TRBV11-2 and TRBJ2-7; D is perhaps TRBD2 (6 bases). Germline V lookup: CDR1 SGHAT, CDR2 FQNNGV. The CDR3 totals 15 residues. V dropped 3 bases and J dropped 0 bases, with 12 bases sitting between them.

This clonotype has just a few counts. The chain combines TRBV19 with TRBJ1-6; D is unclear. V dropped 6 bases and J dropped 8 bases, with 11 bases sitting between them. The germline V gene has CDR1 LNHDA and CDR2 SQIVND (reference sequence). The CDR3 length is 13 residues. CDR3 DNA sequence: TGTGCCAGTAGCTGGGGTAGAGATTCACCCCTCCACTTT. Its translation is CASSWGRDSPLHF.

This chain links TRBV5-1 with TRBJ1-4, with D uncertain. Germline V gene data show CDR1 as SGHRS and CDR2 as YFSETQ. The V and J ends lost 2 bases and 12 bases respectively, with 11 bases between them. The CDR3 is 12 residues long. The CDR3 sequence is CASSFGGIELFF. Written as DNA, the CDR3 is TGCGCCAGCAGCTTCGGAGGGATCGAACTGTTTTTT.

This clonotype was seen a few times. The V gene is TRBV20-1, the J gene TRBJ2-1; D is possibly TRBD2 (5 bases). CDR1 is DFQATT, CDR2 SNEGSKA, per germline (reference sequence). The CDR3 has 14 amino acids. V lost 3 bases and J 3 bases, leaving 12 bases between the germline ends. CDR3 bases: TGCAGTGCTAGTTTCGGCGGAGGCTACAATGAGCAGTTCTTC. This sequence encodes CSASFGGGYNEQFF.

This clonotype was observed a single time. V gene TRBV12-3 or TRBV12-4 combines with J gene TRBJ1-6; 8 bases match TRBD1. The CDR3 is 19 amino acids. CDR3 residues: CTLSLPGQGAPFYNSPLHF. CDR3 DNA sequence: TGTACCCTCAGTTTACCCGGACAGGGAGCCCCGTTTTATAATTCACCCCTCCACTTT.

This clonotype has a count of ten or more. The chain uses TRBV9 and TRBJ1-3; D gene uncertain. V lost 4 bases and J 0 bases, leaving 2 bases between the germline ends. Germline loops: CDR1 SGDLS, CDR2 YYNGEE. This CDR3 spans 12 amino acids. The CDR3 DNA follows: TGTGCCAGCAGCCGCTCTGGAAACACCATATATTTT. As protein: CASSRSGNTIYF.

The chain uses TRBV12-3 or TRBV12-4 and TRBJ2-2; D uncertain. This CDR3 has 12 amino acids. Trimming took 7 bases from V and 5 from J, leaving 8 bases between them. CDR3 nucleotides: TGTGCCAGCAACCTCTATACCGGGGAGCTGTTTTTT. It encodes CASNLYTGELFF.

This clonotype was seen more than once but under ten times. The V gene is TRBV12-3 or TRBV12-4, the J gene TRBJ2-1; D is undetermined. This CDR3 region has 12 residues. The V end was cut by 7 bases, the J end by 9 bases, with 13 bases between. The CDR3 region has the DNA TGTGCCAGCAAAAGACCCCCGGCTGAGCAGTTCTTC. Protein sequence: CASKRPPAEQFF.

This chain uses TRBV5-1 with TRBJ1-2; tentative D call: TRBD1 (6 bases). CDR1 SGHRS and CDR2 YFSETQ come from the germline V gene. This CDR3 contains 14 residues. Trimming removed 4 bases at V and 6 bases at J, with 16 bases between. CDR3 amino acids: CASSDPDRTNGYTF. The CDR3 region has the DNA TGCGCCAGCAGCGACCCAGACAGGACAAATGGCTACACCTTC. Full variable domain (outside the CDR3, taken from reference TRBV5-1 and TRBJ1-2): KAGVTQTPRYLIKTRGQQVTLSCSPISGHRSVSWYQQTPGQGLQFLFEYFSETQRNKGNFPGRFSGRQFSNSRSEMNVSTLELGDSALYLCASSDPDRTNGYTFGSGTRLTVV.

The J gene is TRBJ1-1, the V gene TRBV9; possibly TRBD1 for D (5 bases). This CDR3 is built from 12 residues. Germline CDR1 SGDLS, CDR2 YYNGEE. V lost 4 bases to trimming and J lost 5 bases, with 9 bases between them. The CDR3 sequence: CASSTPGTEAFF. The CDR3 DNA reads TGTGCCAGCAGCACTCCAGGGACTGAAGCTTTCTTT.

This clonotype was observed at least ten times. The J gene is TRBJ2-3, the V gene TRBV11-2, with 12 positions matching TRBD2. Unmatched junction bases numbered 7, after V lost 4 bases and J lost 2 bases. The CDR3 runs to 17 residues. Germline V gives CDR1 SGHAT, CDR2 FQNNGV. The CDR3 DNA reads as TGTGCCAGCAGCTCTAGCGGGAGGGTCCCGACCACAGATACGCAGTATTTT. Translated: CASSSSGRVPTTDTQYF.

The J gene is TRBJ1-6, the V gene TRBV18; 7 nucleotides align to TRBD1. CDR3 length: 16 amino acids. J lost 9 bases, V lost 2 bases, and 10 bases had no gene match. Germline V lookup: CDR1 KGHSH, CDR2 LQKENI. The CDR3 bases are TGTGCCAGCTCACCATCCTCGGGGACAGAAACTTCACCCCTCCACTTT. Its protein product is CASSPSSGTETSPLHF.

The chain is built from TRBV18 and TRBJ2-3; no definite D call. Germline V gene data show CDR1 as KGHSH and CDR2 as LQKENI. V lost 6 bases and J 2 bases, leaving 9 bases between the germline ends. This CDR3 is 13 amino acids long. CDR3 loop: CASSSDLTDTQYF. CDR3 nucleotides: TGTGCCAGCTCGAGCGACCTCACAGATACGCAGTATTTT. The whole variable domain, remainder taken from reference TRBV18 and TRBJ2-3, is NAGVMQNPRHLVRRRGQEARLRCSPMKGHSHVYWYRQLPEEGLKFMVYLQKENIIDESGMPKERFSAEFPKEGPSILRIQQVVRGDSAAYFCASSSDLTDTQYFGPGTRLTVL.

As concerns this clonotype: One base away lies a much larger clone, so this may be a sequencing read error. DNA of the CDR3: TGTGCCAGCAGTTACCCGTGGAGGTACAATGAGCAGTTCTTC. Amino acid sequence: CASSYPWRYNEQFF. The chain employs TRBV6-5 and TRBJ2-1, with D possibly being TRBD2 (5 bases). This CDR3 has 14 residues. The ends were cut back, 2 bases at V and 4 bases at J, with 9 bases in the middle. Germline V gene lookup returns CDR1 MNHEY and CDR2 SVGAGI.

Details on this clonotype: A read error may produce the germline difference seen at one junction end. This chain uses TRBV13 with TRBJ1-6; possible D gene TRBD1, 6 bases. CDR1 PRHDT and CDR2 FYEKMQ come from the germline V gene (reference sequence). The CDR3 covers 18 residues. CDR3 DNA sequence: TGTGCCCGCAGCAAAACCCTTCACTTGGACAGTGGGGGTTCACCCCTCCACTTT. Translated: CARSKTLHLDSGGSPLHF.

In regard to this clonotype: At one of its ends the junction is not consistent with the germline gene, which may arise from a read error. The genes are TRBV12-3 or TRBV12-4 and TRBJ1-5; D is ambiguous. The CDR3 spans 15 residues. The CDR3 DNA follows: TGTACCAGCAGTTTAGCTGGCCCAGGAGGACAGCCCCAGCATTTT. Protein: CTSSLAGPGGQPQHF.

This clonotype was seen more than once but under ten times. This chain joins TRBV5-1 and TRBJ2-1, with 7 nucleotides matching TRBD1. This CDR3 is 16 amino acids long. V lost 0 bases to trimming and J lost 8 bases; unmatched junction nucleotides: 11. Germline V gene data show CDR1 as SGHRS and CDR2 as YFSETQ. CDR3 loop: CASSLVRAGGTDEQFF. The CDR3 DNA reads TGCGCCAGCAGCTTGGTGAGGGCAGGGGGTACTGATGAGCAGTTCTTC.

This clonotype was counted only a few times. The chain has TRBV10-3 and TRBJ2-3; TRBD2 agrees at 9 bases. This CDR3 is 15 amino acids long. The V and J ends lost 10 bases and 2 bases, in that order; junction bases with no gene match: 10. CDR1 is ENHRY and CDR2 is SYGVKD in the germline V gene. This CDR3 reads CATVSAGGPTDTQYF. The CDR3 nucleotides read TGTGCCACAGTGTCGGCGGGGGGGCCCACAGATACGCAGTATTTT.

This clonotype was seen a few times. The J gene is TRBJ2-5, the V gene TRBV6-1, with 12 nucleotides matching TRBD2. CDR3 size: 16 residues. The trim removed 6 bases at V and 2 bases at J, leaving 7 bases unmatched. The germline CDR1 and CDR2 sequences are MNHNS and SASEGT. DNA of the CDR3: TGTGCCAGCAGCCTCCGGACTAGCGGGGCTCAAGAGACCCAGTACTTC. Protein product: CASSLRTSGAQETQYF.

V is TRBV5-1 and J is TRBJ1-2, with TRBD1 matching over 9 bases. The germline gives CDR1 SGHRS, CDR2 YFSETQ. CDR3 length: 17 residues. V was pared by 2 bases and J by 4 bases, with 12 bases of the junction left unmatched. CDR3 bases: TGCGCCAGCAGCTTAGTCCCGGGGAAGGGACAGGGCTATGGCTACACCTTC. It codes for CASSLVPGKGQGYGYTF.

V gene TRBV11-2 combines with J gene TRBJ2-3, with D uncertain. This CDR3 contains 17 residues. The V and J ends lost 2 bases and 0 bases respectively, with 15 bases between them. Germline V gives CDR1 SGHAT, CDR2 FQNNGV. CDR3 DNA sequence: TGTGCCAGCAGCTTATTCGGCGGCACGGCAAGCACAGATACGCAGTATTTT. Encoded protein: CASSLFGGTASTDTQYF.

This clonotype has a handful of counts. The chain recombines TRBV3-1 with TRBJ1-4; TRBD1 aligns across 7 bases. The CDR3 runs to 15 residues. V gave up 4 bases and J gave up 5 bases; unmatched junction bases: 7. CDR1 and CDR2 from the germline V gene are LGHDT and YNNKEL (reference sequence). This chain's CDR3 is CASSLPYRGNEKLFF. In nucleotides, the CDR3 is TGTGCCAGCAGCCTTCCTTACAGGGGAAATGAAAAACTGTTTTTT.

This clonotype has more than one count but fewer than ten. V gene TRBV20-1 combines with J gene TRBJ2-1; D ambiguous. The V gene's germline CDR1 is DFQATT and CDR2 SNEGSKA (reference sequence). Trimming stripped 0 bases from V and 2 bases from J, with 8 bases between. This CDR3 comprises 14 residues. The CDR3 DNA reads TGCAGTGCTAGAGAATCCCGACCCTACAATGAGCAGTTCTTC. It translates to CSARESRPYNEQFF.

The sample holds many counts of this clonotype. In DNA, the CDR3 is TGTGCCAGCAGTTACTACCATCGGGAAAAACTGTTTTTT. Protein sequence: CASSYYHREKLFF. The chain has TRBV6-5 and TRBJ1-4; D uncertain. Germline CDR1 MNHEY, CDR2 SVGAGI. The V and J ends lost 1 base and 8 bases respectively, with 8 bases between them. CDR3 length: 13 amino acids.

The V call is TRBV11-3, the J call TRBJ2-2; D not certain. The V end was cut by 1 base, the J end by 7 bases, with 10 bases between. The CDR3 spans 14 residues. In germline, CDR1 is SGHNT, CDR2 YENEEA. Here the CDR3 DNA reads TGTGCCAGCAGCTTAGTAGCCGGCGGCGGGGAGCTGTTTTTT. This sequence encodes CASSLVAGGGELFF.

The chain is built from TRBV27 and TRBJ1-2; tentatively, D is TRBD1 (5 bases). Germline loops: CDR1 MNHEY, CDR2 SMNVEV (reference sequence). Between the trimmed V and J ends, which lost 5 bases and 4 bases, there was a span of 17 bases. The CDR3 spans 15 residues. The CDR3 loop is CASSPNGGTGYGYTF. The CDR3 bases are TGTGCCAGCAGTCCCAACGGGGGAACAGGCTATGGCTACACCTTC.